Presented here are 30 T cell receptor beta chains from one specimen sequenced in a study of beta chain features in type 1 diabetes. Broader study findings: TCRB CDR3 length was moderately but significantly reduced in all four CD4+ subsets of Type 1 diabetes patients.

The entirety of the isolated RNA underwent reverse transcription, so expressed TCRB transcripts were sequenced. Clones were sequenced by immunoSEQ multiplex PCR, and TCRdb holds only the in-frame ones, with some missing. The table lists a few hundred thousand clones, 14% of them singletons. Their antigens remain unidentified. Sequences were obtained from naive CD4+ T cells from blood. The receptors stem from a man aged 25 to 40 with type 1 diabetes.

The V call is TRBV5-6, the J call TRBJ2-1; 9 bases line up with TRBD1. Germline V gene lookup returns CDR1 SGHDT and CDR2 YYEEEE. Germline trimming cut 3 bases from V and 4 bases from J; bases unmatched to any gene: 8. The CDR3 consists of 16 residues. CDR3 amino acids: CASSSGTGTAYNEQFF. For the CDR3, the DNA is TGTGCCAGCAGCTCCGGGACAGGGACGGCTTACAATGAGCAGTTCTTC.

This clone was counted a few times. This chain uses TRBV4-1 with TRBJ1-2; TRBD1 matches 9 bases. The germline CDR1 and CDR2 sequences are MGHRA and YSYEKL. The CDR3 is 14 amino acids. The J segment lost 7 bases and the V segment lost 6 bases, leaving 9 bases of the junction unmatched. The CDR3 bases are TGCGCCAGCAGATCACCGGGACAGGGTATTGGCTACACCTTC. This encodes CASRSPGQGIGYTF.

This clone was counted a few times. The rearrangement links TRBV30 to TRBJ1-1, with D unclear. Trimming stripped 4 bases from V and 7 bases from J, with 10 bases between. The V gene's germline CDR1 is GTSNPN and CDR2 SVGIG (reference sequence). The CDR3 consists of 11 residues. The CDR3 loop reads CAWTARGEAFF. CDR3 coding DNA: TGTGCCTGGACGGCTCGCGGTGAAGCTTTCTTT.

The V gene is TRBV2, the J gene TRBJ2-3; D gene ambiguous. There are 12 residues in the CDR3. V gave up 7 bases and J gave up 2 bases, with 7 bases separating them. The germline V gene has CDR1 SNHLY and CDR2 FYNNEI. The CDR3 nucleotides read TGTGCCAGCAAAGCACTCACAGATACGCAGTATTTT. The encoded protein is CASKALTDTQYF.

J is TRBJ2-4 and V is TRBV6-5; 7 nucleotides line up with TRBD1. V lost 4 bases and J lost 6; bases outside the gene matches: 3. Looked up from germline, CDR1 is MNHEY and CDR2 is SVGAGI. CDR3 length: 13 amino acids. This chain's CDR3 is CASSSRQGNIQYF. The CDR3 DNA sequence: TGTGCCAGCAGTTCCCGACAGGGAAACATTCAGTACTTC.

The chain has TRBV30 and TRBJ1-5; D is ambiguous. Per germline, CDR1 GTSNPN and CDR2 SVGIG (reference sequence). The V end lost 3 bases, the J end lost 0 bases, and 15 bases lay between the germline ends. The CDR3 runs 16 residues. The CDR3 reads CAWSAPGAYSNQPQHF. The CDR3 DNA follows: TGTGCCTGGAGCGCGCCGGGAGCATATAGCAATCAGCCCCAGCATTTT.

This chain uses TRBV7-9 with TRBJ2-2; 7 nucleotides match TRBD1. The germline CDR1 and CDR2 sequences are SEHNR and FQNEAQ (reference sequence). V shed 5 bases, J shed 3 bases, and the junction held 9 bases outside the gene matches. CDR3 length equals 16 residues. DNA for the CDR3: TGTGCCAGCAGCCCCCGTCGGCAGGGGGACACCGGGGAGCTGTTTTTT. Translation gives CASSPRRQGDTGELFF.

This chain links TRBV2 with TRBJ1-5; the match to TRBD1 covers 7 bases. This CDR3 is built from 15 residues. V lost 8 bases, J lost 5 bases, and 12 bases stayed unmatched. Germline loops: CDR1 SNHLY, CDR2 FYNNEI. The CDR3 here is CASRGGLERYQPQHF. Here the CDR3 DNA reads TGTGCCAGCCGAGGGGGCCTCGAGAGGTATCAGCCCCAGCATTTT.

The chain joins TRBV25-1 to TRBJ1-2; 8 nucleotides line up with TRBD1. The V and J ends lost 2 bases and 5 bases, in that order; junction bases with no gene match: 7. Germline V CDR1 and CDR2: MGHDK, SYGVNS. There are 15 residues in the CDR3. The CDR3 here is CASSERGTGGYGYTF. In DNA, the CDR3 is TGTGCCAGCAGTGAAAGGGGGACAGGAGGGTATGGCTACACCTTC.

The chain combines TRBV30 with TRBJ2-3, with D perhaps matching TRBD1 (6 bases). With 5 bases removed from V and 0 bases from J, the gap between germline ends came to 21 bases. Germline V gene data show CDR1 as GTSNPN and CDR2 as SVGIG (reference sequence). This CDR3 is 17 amino acids long. CDR3 DNA: TGTGCCTGGGGACAGCAGAAGGTCTCAGGTAGCACAGATACGCAGTATTTT. Its translation is CAWGQQKVSGSTDTQYF.

This CDR3 reads CASSPPPGQNTEAFF. The CDR3 DNA reads TGTGCCAGCTCACCACCGCCCGGTCAGAACACTGAAGCTTTCTTT. This chain connects TRBV18 to TRBJ1-1; D uncertain. V gave up 0 bases and J gave up 1 base, with 9 bases separating them. Germline V lookup: CDR1 KGHSH, CDR2 LQKENI. The CDR3 sequence is 15 residues long.

V is TRBV5-1 and J is TRBJ2-2; TRBD2 aligns across 9 bases. Looked up from germline, CDR1 is SGHRS and CDR2 is YFSETQ. Trimming cost V 4 bases and J 1 base; bases outside gene matches: 5. The CDR3 totals 16 residues. The chain's CDR3 is CASSLSGSRNTGELFF. The CDR3 nucleotides are TGCGCCAGCAGCCTTAGCGGGAGTCGGAACACCGGGGAGCTGTTTTTT.

This chain connects TRBV2 to TRBJ1-4, with D perhaps matching TRBD1 (5 bases). The CDR3 runs 14 residues. Trimming cost V 0 bases and J 7 bases, with 9 bases left between them. Per the germline V gene, CDR1 is SNHLY and CDR2 is FYNNEI. The CDR3 spells CASSEAWGSEKLFF. The CDR3 coding sequence is TGTGCCAGCAGTGAAGCATGGGGCTCTGAAAAACTGTTTTTT.

V is TRBV30 and J is TRBJ1-1; TRBD1 matches 8 bases. This CDR3 comprises 15 residues. Germline lookup yields CDR1 GTSNPN and CDR2 SVGIG (reference sequence). J was trimmed by 1 base and V by 2 bases; bases with no gene match: 6. The CDR3 loop reads CAWSIRTGPNTEAFF. CDR3 in DNA: TGTGCCTGGAGTATCCGGACAGGGCCGAACACTGAAGCTTTCTTT.

This clone was seen a few times. The chain links TRBV29-1 to TRBJ2-7, with D possibly matching TRBD2 (6 bases). CDR3 length: 12 residues. Trimming cost V 2 bases and J 3 bases, with 8 bases left between them. CDR1 and CDR2 (germline): SQVTM, ANQGSEA. The CDR3 is CSVERGSYEQYF. As DNA, the CDR3 is TGCAGCGTTGAACGGGGGAGCTACGAGCAGTACTTC.

J is TRBJ2-3 and V is TRBV18; D unresolved. Trimming took 2 bases from V and 4 from J, leaving 10 bases between them. This CDR3 has 14 amino acids. CDR1 is KGHSH, CDR2 LQKENI, per germline. Here the CDR3 reads CASSPAEGADTQYF. CDR3 DNA sequence: TGTGCCAGCTCACCAGCGGAAGGTGCAGATACGCAGTATTTT.

The genes are TRBV4-1 and TRBJ2-7; 10 bases are a match to TRBD1. The J segment lost 0 bases and the V segment lost 4 bases, leaving 6 bases of the junction unmatched. Germline V gives CDR1 MGHRA, CDR2 YSYEKL. The CDR3 contains 16 residues. CDR3 sequence: CASSPRQGASSYEQYF. The CDR3 DNA reads TGCGCCAGCAGCCCACGACAGGGGGCCTCCTCCTACGAGCAGTACTTC.

This clone showed up just a few times. This sequence joins TRBV10-3 and TRBJ2-3; 7 bases fit TRBD1. Losses at the gene ends were 0 bases for V and 3 bases for J; bases not matched to a gene: 3. Per germline, CDR1 ENHRY and CDR2 SYGVKD. The CDR3 has 15 amino acids. The CDR3 region has the DNA TGTGCCATCAGTGAGTCGAAGGGACAGACAGATACGCAGTATTTT. Protein product: CAISESKGQTDTQYF.

The rearrangement links TRBV29-1 to TRBJ1-2, with TRBD1 matching 8 bases. The V gene's germline CDR1 is SQVTM and CDR2 ANQGSEA. The J segment lost 0 bases and the V segment lost 5 bases, leaving 5 bases of the junction unmatched. The CDR3 covers 14 residues. CDR3 nucleotide sequence: TGCAGCGTTCATCAGACAGGGGCTAACTATGGCTACACCTTC. It translates to CSVHQTGANYGYTF.

This clone was detected a few times. The J gene is TRBJ1-1, the V gene TRBV30; D gene ambiguous. Germline V gene sequence: CDR1 GTSNPN, CDR2 SVGIG (reference sequence). The CDR3 consists of 14 residues. Trimming took off 3 bases at V and 2 bases at J, with 13 bases between the two ends. The CDR3 nucleotides are TGTGCCTGGAGGATAGGACGGACTAACACTGAAGCTTTCTTT. Its translation is CAWRIGRTNTEAFF.

The chain couples TRBV9 to TRBJ2-5, with TRBD2 identical over 11 bases. CDR1 and CDR2 (germline): SGDLS, YYNGEE. The CDR3 consists of 16 residues. The junction had 4 bases not matched to a gene; V was cut back by 3 bases and J by 0 bases. The CDR3 here is CASSDVAGGYQETQYF. CDR3 DNA sequence: TGTGCCAGCAGCGACGTAGCGGGAGGGTACCAAGAGACCCAGTACTTC. The full variable domain, rest sourced from reference TRBV9 and TRBJ2-5, is DSGVTQTPKHLITATGQRVTLRCSPRSGDLSVYWYQQSLDQGLQFLIQYYNGEERAKGNILERFSAQQFPDLHSELNLSSLELGDSALYFCASSDVAGGYQETQYFGPGTRLLVL.

This clone was counted only a few times. In DNA form, the CDR3 reads TGTGCCAGCAGTCCCGGGACAGGGATTAACACCGGGGAGCTGTTTTTT. It is translated as CASSPGTGINTGELFF. V usage is TRBV14 and J usage is TRBJ2-2; 9 bases are shared with TRBD1. With 6 bases clipped from V and 2 bases from J, the junction kept 7 bases outside the gene matches. Germline values: CDR1 SGHDN, CDR2 FVKESK. The CDR3 covers 16 residues. The full variable domain, in which reference TRBV14 and TRBJ2-2 provide the parts outside the CDR3, is EAGVTQFPSHSVIEKGQTVTLRCDPISGHDNLYWYRRVMGKEIKFLLHFVKESKQDESGMPNNRFLAERTGGTYSTLKVQPAELEDSGVYFCASSPGTGINTGELFFGEGSRLTVL.

This rearrangement joins TRBV30 to TRBJ1-5; D perhaps matches TRBD1 (6 bases). CDR1 GTSNPN and CDR2 SVGIG come from the germline V gene (reference sequence). The CDR3 has 14 amino acids. Trimming pared 0 bases from V and 10 bases from J, leaving 16 bases between. The CDR3 region is CAWSVRGGPVPQHF. In nucleotides, the CDR3 is TGTGCCTGGAGTGTACGGGGGGGGCCCGTACCCCAGCATTTT.

The chain couples TRBV19 to TRBJ2-5, with 8 positions matching TRBD2. This CDR3 is built from 16 residues. Germline V gene data show CDR1 as LNHDA and CDR2 as SQIVND (reference sequence). J gave up 0 bases and V 4 bases, and 7 bases lay outside the gene matches. CDR3 sequence: CASSSQGGGYQETQYF. CDR3 nucleotide sequence: TGTGCCAGTAGTAGCCAAGGCGGGGGGTACCAAGAGACCCAGTACTTC. Filled out from reference TRBV19 and TRBJ2-5, the complete variable domain reads DGGITQSPKYLFRKEGQNVTLSCEQNLNHDAMYWYRQDPGQGLRLIYYSQIVNDFQKGDIAEGYSVSREKKESFPLTVTSAQKNPTAFYLCASSSQGGGYQETQYFGPGTRLLVL.

This clone was seen a few times. The chain uses TRBV19 and TRBJ2-4; 14 nucleotides line up with TRBD2. Germline lookup yields CDR1 LNHDA and CDR2 SQIVND (reference sequence). CDR3 length: 19 amino acids. The ends lost 2 bases at V and 5 bases at J; junction bases unmatched: 11. The CDR3 region has the DNA TGTGCCAGTAGTATATTGACCGGGACTAGCGGGGGAAGGCAAAACATTCAGTACTTC. It encodes CASSILTGTSGGRQNIQYF.

A word on this clone: Compared with germline, one end of the junction differs, possibly owing to a read error. Here the CDR3 reads CSLDRGPYNEQFF. The CDR3 region has the DNA TGCAGCCTTGACAGGGGGCCCTACAATGAGCAGTTCTTC. V usage is TRBV29-1 and J usage is TRBJ2-1; 10 bases agree with TRBD1. The CDR3 extends over 13 amino acids. Per the germline V gene, CDR1 is SQVTM and CDR2 is ANQGSEA.

V and J are TRBV30 and TRBJ1-1; the D gene is possibly TRBD1 (6 bases). V was cut by 5 bases and J by 1 base, with 11 bases left in between. Germline V gene lookup returns CDR1 GTSNPN and CDR2 SVGIG (reference sequence). CDR3 size: 13 residues. CDR3 loop: CAWRHRENTEAFF. CDR3 nucleotide sequence: TGTGCCTGGCGACACAGGGAGAACACTGAAGCTTTCTTT. Full variable domain (rest looked up from reference TRBV30 and TRBJ1-1): SQTIHQWPATLVQPVGSPLSLECTVEGTSNPNLYWYRQAAGRGLQLLFYSVGIGQISSEVPQNLSASRPQDRQFILSSKKLLLSDSGFYLCAWRHRENTEAFFGQGTRLTVV.

This chain links TRBV6-5 with TRBJ2-2; TRBD1 is a possible D gene (5 bases). In germline, CDR1 is MNHEY, CDR2 SVGAGI. The CDR3 length is 14 residues. V lost 2 bases and J lost 4, with 8 bases in between. The CDR3 region has the DNA TGTGCCAGCAGTTACACAGGATCCACCGGGGAGCTGTTTTTT. It yields the protein CASSYTGSTGELFF.

This clone turned up a few times. The chain has TRBV15 and TRBJ1-5, with 9 positions matching TRBD1. The germline gives CDR1 LNHNV, CDR2 YYDKDF (reference sequence). The V gene end was trimmed by 5 bases and the J gene end by 6 bases; junction bases not matched to a gene: 11. The CDR3 runs to 16 residues. CDR3 in DNA: TGTGCCACCAGCTCATACCTGACAGGGGGGGCTCAGCCCCAGCATTTT. This encodes CATSSYLTGGAQPQHF.

The chain has TRBV29-1 and TRBJ2-1, with 10 bases fitting TRBD2. V lost 2 bases to trimming and J lost 9 bases; unmatched junction nucleotides: 10. Germline loops: CDR1 SQVTM, CDR2 ANQGSEA. The CDR3 is 15 residues long. The CDR3 loop is CSVEPTSGKSREQFF. The DNA for the CDR3 is TGCAGCGTTGAACCTACTAGCGGGAAATCTCGTGAGCAGTTCTTC.